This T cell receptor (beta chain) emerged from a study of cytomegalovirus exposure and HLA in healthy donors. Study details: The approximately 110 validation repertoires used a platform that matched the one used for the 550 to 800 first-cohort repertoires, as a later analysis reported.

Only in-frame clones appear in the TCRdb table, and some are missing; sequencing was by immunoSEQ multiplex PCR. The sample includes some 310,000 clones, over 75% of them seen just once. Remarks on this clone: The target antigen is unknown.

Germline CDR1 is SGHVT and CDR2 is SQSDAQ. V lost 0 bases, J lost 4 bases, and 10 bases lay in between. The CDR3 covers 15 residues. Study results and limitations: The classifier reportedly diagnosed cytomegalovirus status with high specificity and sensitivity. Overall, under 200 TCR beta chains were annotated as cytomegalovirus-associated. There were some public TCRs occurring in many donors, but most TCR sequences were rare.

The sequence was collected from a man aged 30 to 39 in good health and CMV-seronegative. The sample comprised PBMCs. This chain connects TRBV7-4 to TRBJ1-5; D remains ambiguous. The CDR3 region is CASSLALGRNQPQHF. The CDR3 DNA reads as TGTGCCAGCAGCTTAGCGCTTGGCCGAAATCAGCCCCAGCATTTT.